This T cell receptor beta chain derives from a study of blood T cell repertoires in COVID-19. Across the study: Sample material is recorded as cDNA or gDNA derived from T cells, B-cell-depleted T cells, or PBMCs.

V was trimmed by 0 bases and J by 7 bases, leaving 13 bases between them. This CDR3 region has 14 residues. The germline V gene encodes CDR1 SGHRS and CDR2 YFSETQ. Using immunoSEQ multiplex PCR, the repertoire was profiled, and TCRdb retains in-frame clones only, with some absent. Of 200,000 or so clones listed, approximately 91% are singletons. This chain links TRBV5-1 with TRBJ1-2; a weak D match, TRBD1 (6 bases). This clonotype was obtained from a man between 65 and 85 years old with active or convalescent COVID-19. The sample was peripheral blood. CDR3 coding DNA: TGCGCCAGCAGCTTGGAGCCAGGGGCCAGTGGCTACACCTTC. Translated: CASSLEPGASGYTF.